This T cell receptor (beta chain) originates from a study of cytomegalovirus exposure and HLA in healthy donors. Study outcomes and limitations: Most likely, a cluster of highly shared sequence variants arose as a sequencing artifact. With high specificity and sensitivity, the classifier reportedly diagnosed cytomegalovirus status. Analysis was carried out at a later point, and it linked a missense DCLRE1C variant to TCR beta V- and J-gene trimming. Reported findings show TCR beta sequences accurately forecast HLA-A and HLA-B alleles in most subjects.

Concerning this clone itself: Its antigen remains unidentified.

The PCR had 60 Vbeta and 13 Jbeta primers. Assay used: immunoSEQ multiplex PCR; TCRdb lists only in-frame clones, some missing. The sample lists about 140,000 clones, more than 60% occurring once. Looked up from germline, CDR1 is LNHDA and CDR2 is SQIVND (reference sequence). There are 15 residues in the CDR3. Deletions cut 6 bases from V and 4 bases from J, with 18 bases between. The chain carries TRBV19 and TRBJ2-5, with D possibly matching TRBD1 (6 bases). The specimen was PBMCs. The TCR comes from a woman aged 60 to 75 in good health and CMV-seronegative. DNA of the CDR3: TGTGCCAGTAGAAGTCCGGGACAAGGAGGAGAGACCCAGTACTTC. It is translated as CASRSPGQGGETQYF.